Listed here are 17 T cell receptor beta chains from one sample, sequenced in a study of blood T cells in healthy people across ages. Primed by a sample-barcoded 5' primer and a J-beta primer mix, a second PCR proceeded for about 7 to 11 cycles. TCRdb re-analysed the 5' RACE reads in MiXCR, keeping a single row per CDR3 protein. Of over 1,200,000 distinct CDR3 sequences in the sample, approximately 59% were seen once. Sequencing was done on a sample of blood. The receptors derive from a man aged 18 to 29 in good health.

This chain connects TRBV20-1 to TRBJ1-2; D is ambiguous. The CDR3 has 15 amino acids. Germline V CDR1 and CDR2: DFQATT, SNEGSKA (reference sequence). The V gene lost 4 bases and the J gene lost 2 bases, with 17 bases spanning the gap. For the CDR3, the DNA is TGCAGTGCTAACTCCAGACCCGGATTGAACTATGGCTACACCTTC. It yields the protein CSANSRPGLNYGYTF.

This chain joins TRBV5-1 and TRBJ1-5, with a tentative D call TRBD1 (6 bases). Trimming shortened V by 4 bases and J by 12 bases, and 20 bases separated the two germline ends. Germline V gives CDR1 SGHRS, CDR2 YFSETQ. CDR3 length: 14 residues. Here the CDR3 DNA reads TGCGCCAGCAGCGCCGGGCTGGGGGGCGACTACCAGCATTTT. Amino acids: CASSAGLGGDYQHF.

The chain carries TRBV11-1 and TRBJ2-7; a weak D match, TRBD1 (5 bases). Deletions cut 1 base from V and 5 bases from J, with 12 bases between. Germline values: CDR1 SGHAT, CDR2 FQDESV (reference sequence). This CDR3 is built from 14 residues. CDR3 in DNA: TGTGCCAGCAGCTTAGAAGGGGAACAGGACGAGCAGTACTTC. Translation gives CASSLEGEQDEQYF.

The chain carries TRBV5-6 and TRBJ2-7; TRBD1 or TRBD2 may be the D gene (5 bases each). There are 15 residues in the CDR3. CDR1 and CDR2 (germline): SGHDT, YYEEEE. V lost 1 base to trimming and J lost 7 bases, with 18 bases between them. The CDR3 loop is CASSLRGGRFVEQYF. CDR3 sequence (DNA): TGTGCCAGCAGCTTGCGGGGCGGCAGATTTGTAGAGCAGTACTTC.

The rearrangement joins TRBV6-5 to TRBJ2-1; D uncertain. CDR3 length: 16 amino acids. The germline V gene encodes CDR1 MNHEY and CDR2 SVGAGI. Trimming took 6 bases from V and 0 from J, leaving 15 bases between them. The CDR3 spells CASSPDRPGSYNEQFF. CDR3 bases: TGTGCCAGCAGCCCGGACCGCCCCGGCTCCTACAATGAGCAGTTCTTC.

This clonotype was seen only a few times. CDR3 sequence: CAISAADTQYF. CDR3 DNA sequence: TGTGCCATCAGTGCGGCAGATACGCAGTATTTT. The rearrangement links TRBV10-3 to TRBJ2-3; D gene unclear. V was cut by 4 bases and J by 4 bases, with 3 bases left in between. Germline CDR1 is ENHRY and CDR2 is SYGVKD. This CDR3 comprises 11 residues.

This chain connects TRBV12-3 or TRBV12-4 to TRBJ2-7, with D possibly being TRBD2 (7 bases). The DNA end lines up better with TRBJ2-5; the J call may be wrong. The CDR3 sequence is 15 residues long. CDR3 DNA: TGTGCCAGCAGCAAGCGGGACACCTCACAAGAGACCCAGTACTTC. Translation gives CASSKRDTSQETQYF.

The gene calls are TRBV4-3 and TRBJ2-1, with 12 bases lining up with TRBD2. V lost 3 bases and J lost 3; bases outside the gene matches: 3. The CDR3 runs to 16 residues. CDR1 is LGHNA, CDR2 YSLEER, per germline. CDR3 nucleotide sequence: TGCGCCAGCAGCCACCGACTAGCGGGGGACTACAATGAGCAGTTCTTC. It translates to CASSHRLAGDYNEQFF.

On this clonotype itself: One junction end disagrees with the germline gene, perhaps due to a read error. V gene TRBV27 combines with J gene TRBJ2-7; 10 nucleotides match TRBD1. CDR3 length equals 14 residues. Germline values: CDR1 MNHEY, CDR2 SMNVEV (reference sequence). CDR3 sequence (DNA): TGTACCAGCAGTCCCGGGACAGGGGACTACGAGCAGTACTTC. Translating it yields CTSSPGTGDYEQYF.

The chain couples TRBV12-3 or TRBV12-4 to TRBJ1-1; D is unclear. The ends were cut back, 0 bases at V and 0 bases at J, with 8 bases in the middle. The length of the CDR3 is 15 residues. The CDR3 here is CASSLAQRVNTEAFF. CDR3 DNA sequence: TGTGCCAGCAGTTTAGCCCAGAGAGTGAACACTGAAGCTTTCTTT.

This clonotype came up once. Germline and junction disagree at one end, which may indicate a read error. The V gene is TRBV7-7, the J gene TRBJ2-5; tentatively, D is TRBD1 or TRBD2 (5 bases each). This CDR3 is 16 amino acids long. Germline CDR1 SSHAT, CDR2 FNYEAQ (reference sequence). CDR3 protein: CASSLAPGTHQETQYF. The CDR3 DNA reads TGTGCTAGCAGCTTAGCCCCTGGGACCCACCAAGAGACCCAGTACTTC.

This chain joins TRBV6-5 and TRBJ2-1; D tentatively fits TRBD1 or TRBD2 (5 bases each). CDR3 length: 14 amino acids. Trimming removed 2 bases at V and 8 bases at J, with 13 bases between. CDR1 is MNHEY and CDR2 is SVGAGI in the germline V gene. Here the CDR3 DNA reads TGTGCCAGCAGTTACGGGGACGGAATTGATGAGCAGTTCTTC. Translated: CASSYGDGIDEQFF.

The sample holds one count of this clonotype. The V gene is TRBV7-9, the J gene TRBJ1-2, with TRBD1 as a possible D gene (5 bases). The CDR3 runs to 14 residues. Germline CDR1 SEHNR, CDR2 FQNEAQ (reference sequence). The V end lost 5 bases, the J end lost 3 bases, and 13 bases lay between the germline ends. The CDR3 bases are TGTGCCAGCAGCGCCACCAGGGAAGACTATGGCTACACCTTC. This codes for CASSATREDYGYTF. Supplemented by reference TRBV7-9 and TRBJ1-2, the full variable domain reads DTGVSQNPRHKITKRGQNVTFRCDPISEHNRLYWYRQTLGQGPEFLTYFQNEAQLEKSRLLSDRFSAERPKGSFSTLEIQRTEQGDSAMYLCASSATREDYGYTFGSGTRLTVV.

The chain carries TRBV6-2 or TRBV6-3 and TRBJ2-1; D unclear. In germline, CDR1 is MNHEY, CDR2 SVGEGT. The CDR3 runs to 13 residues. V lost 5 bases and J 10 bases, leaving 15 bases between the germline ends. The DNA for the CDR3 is TGTGCCAGCAGTCGACGGATGTTGACGGAGCAGTTCTTC. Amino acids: CASSRRMLTEQFF.

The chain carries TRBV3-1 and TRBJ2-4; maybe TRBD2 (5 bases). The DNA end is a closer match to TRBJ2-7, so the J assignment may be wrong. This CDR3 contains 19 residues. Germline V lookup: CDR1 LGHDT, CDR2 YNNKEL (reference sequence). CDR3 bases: TGTGCCAGCAGCCACGGACCGGAGGCCCTGGAACGCTATCTCTACGAGCAGTACTTC. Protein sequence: CASSHGPEALERYLYEQYF.

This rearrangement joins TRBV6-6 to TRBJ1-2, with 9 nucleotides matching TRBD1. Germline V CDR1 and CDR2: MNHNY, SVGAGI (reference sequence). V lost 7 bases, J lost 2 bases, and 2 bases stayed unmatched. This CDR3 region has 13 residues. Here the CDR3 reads CASNGQGNYGYTF. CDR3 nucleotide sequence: TGTGCCAGCAACGGACAGGGGAACTATGGCTACACCTTC.

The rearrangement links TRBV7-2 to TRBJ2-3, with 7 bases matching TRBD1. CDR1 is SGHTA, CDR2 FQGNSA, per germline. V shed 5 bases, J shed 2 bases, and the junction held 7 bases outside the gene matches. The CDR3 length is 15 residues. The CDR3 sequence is CASSPRDRYTDTQYF. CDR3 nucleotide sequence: TGTGCCAGCAGCCCCCGGGACAGATACACAGATACGCAGTATTTT.